This T cell receptor (beta chain) emerged from a study of cytomegalovirus exposure and HLA in healthy donors. Study-wide results and limits: Accurate HLA-A and HLA-B prediction from TCR beta sequences was reported for most subjects. Common viral pathogens were later found to be apparently linked to several of the most significant clusters.

This clone was seen a handful of times. Its antigen is not known. The germline V gene encodes CDR1 MDHEN and CDR2 SYDVKM. V gave up 1 base and J gave up 1 base, with 7 bases separating them. CDR3 length: 14 residues. The PCR made use of 60 Vbeta and 13 Jbeta primers. Clones were sequenced by immunoSEQ multiplex PCR, and TCRdb holds only the in-frame ones, with some missing. This sample yields 120,000 or so clones, of which 15% to 19% are seen a single time; roughly 2% belongs to the top ten. This clonotype was sampled from a woman aged 18-30 years in good health and CMV-seronegative. The source material was PBMCs. This chain connects TRBV28 to TRBJ1-2; D gene uncertain. The CDR3 protein is CASSLFPGNYGYTF. Written as DNA, the CDR3 is TGTGCCAGCAGTTTATTTCCGGGTAACTATGGCTACACCTTC.